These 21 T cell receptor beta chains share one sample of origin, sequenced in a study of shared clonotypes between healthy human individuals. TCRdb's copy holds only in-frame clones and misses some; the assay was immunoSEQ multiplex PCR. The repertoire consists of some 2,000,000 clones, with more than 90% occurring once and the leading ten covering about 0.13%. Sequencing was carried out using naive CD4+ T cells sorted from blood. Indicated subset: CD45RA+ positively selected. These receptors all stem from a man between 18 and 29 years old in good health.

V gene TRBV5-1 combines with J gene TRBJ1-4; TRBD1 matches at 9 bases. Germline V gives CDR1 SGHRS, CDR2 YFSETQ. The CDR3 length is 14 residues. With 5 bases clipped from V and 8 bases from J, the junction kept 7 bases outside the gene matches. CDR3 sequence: CASSRDRAGEKLFF. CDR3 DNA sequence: TGCGCCAGCAGTCGGGACAGGGCCGGCGAAAAACTGTTTTTT.

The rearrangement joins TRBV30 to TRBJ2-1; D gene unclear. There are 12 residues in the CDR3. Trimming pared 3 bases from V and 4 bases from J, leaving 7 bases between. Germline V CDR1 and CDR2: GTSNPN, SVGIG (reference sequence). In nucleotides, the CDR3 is TGTGCCTGGAGCGAGAAGTACAATGAGCAGTTCTTC. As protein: CAWSEKYNEQFF.

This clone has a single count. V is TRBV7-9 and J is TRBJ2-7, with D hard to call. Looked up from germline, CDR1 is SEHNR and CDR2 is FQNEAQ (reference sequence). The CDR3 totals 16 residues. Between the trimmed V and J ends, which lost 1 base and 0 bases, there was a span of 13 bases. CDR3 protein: CASSLDPPRTSYEQYF. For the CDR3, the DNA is TGTGCCAGCAGCTTAGATCCTCCGCGGACCTCCTACGAGCAGTACTTC.

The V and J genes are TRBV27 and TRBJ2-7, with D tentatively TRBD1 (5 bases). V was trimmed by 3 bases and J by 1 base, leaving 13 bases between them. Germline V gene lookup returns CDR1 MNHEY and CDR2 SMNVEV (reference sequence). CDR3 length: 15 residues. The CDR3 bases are TGTGCCAGCAGTTTTGGGCAGGGCAGGTCCTACGAGCAGTACTTC. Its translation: CASSFGQGRSYEQYF.

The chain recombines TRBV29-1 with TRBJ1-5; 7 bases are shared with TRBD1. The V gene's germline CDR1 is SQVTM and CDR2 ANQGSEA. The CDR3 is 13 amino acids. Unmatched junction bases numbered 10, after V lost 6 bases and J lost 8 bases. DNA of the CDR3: TGCAGCGTCGGGGACAGCCGCGGGGAGCCCCAGCATTTT. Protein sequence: CSVGDSRGEPQHF.

CDR3: CAIRGGNYEQYF. As DNA, the CDR3 is TGTGCCATTCGTGGAGGAAATTACGAGCAGTACTTC. The rearrangement links TRBV6-1 to TRBJ2-7; possibly TRBD2 for D (5 bases). The germline V gene encodes CDR1 MNHNS and CDR2 SASEGT. This CDR3 is 12 amino acids long. Trimming took off 10 bases at V and 4 bases at J, with 14 bases between the two ends.

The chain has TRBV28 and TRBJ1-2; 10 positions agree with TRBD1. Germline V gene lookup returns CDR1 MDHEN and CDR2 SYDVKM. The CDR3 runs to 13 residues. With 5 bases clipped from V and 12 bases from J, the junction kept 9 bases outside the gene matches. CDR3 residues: CASSTPSGTGDTF. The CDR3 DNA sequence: TGTGCCAGCAGTACGCCCTCCGGGACAGGGGACACCTTC.

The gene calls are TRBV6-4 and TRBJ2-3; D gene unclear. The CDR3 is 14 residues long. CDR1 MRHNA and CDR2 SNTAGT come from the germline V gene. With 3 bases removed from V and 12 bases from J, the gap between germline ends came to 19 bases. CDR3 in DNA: TGTGCCAGCAGTGAGGTGGCCAGTCGATCGCCTCAGTATTTT. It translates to CASSEVASRSPQYF.

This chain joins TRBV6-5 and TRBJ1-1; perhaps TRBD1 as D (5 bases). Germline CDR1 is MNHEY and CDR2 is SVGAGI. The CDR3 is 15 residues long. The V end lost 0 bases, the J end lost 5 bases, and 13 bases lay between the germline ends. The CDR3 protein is CASSYSNRPGTEAFF. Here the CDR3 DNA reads TGTGCCAGCAGTTACTCGAACCGACCAGGGACTGAAGCTTTCTTT.

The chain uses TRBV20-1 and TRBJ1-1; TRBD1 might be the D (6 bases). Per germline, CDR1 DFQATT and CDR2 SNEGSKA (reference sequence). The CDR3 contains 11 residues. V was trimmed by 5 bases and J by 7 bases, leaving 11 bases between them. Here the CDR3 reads CSASDRIEAFF. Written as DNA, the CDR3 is TGCAGTGCTTCCGACAGGATTGAAGCTTTCTTT.

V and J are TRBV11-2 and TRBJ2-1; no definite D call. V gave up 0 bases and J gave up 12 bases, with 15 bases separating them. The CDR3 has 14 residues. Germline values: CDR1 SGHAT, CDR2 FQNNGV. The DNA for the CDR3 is TGTGCCAGCAGCTTAGAGGGCACCTCACGAGGGCAGTTCTTC. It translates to CASSLEGTSRGQFF.

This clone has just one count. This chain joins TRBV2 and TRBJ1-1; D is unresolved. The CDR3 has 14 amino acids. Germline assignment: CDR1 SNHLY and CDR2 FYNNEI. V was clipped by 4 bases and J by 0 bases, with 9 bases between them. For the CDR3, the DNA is TGTGCCAGCAGTGGTACCCCCATGAACACTGAAGCTTTCTTT. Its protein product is CASSGTPMNTEAFF. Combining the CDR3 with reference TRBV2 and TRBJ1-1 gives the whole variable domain EPEVTQTPSHQVTQMGQEVILRCVPISNHLYFYWYRQILGQKVEFLVSFYNNEISEKSEIFDDQFSVERPDGSNFTLKIRSTKLEDSAMYFCASSGTPMNTEAFFGQGTRLTVV.

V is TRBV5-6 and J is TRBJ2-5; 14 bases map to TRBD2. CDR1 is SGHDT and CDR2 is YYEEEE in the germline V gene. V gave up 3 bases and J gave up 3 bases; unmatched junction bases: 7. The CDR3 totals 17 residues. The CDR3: CASSYGLAGGWKETQYF. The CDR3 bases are TGTGCCAGCAGCTACGGACTAGCGGGGGGCTGGAAAGAGACCCAGTACTTC.

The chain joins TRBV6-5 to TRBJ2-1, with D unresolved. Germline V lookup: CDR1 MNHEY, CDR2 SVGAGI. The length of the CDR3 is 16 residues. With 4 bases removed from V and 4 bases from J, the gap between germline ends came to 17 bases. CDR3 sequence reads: CASSSALWARYNEQFF. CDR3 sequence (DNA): TGTGCCAGCAGTTCGGCCTTGTGGGCCAGATACAATGAGCAGTTCTTC.

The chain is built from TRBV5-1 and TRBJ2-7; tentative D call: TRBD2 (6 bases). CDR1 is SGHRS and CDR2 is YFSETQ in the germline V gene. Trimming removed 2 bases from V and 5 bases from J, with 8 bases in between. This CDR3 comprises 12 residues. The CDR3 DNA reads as TGCGCCAGCAGCTTCGCTAGCGACGAGCAGTACTTC. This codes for CASSFASDEQYF. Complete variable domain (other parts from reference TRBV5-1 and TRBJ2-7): KAGVTQTPRYLIKTRGQQVTLSCSPISGHRSVSWYQQTPGQGLQFLFEYFSETQRNKGNFPGRFSGRQFSNSRSEMNVSTLELGDSALYLCASSFASDEQYFGPGTRLTVT.

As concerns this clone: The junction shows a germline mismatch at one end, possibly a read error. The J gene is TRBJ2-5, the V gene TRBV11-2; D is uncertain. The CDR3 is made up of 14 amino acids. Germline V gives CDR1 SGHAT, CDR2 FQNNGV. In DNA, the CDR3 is TGTGCCAGCAGCTTAGATCGGTCGACCGCCCGGCCAAACTTC. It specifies CASSLDRSTARPNF.

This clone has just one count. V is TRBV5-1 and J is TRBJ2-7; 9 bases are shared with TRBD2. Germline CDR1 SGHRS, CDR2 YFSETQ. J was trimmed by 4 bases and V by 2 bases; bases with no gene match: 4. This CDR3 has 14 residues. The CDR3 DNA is TGCGCCAGCAGCTTTATAGCGGGAGAGTACGAGCAGTACTTC. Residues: CASSFIAGEYEQYF.

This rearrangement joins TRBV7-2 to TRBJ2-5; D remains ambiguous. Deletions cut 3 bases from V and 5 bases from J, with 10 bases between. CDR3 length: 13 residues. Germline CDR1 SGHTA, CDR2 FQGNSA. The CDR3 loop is CASSFLMVETQYF. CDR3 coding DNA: TGTGCCAGCAGCTTTCTAATGGTTGAGACCCAGTACTTC.

The CDR3: CASSLESSGSYEQYF. The CDR3 nucleotides read TGTGCCAGCAGCTTAGAATCTAGCGGGAGCTACGAGCAGTACTTC. The V and J genes are TRBV7-8 and TRBJ2-7; TRBD2 agrees at 10 bases. Germline trimming cut 1 base from V and 3 bases from J; bases unmatched to any gene: 3. Germline lookup yields CDR1 SGHVS and CDR2 FQNEAQ. The CDR3 is 15 residues long.

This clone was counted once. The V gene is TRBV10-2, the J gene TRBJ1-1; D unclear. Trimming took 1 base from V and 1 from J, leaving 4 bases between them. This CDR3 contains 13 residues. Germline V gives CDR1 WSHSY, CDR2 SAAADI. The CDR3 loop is CASSEWPNTEAFF. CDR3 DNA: TGCGCCAGCAGTGAGTGGCCGAACACTGAAGCTTTCTTT.

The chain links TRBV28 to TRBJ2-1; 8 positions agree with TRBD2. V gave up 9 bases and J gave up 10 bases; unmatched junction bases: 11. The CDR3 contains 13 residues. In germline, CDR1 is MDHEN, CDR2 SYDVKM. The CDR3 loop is CASSGGPRREQFF. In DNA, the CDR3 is TGTGCCAGTTCGGGAGGGCCTAGGCGAGAGCAGTTCTTC.